What follows describes a single TCR beta chain. Its antigen is unknown. These data are taken from a study of cytomegalovirus exposure and HLA in healthy donors. General study results and limits: The presence/absence work took it that sequencing depth was about the same across donors. Reports indicated that the classifier achieved high specificity and sensitivity in diagnosing cytomegalovirus status. When analyzed later, the rates of TCR association showed variation by HLA locus, with DRB1 the most and HLA-C the fewest. From TCR beta sequences, most subjects' HLA-A and HLA-B alleles were reportedly predicted accurately.

The V end lost 7 bases, the J end lost 7 bases, and 10 bases lay between the germline ends. Germline V CDR1 and CDR2: MGHDK, SYGVNS. This CDR3 spans 11 amino acids. This PCR relied on a set of 60 Vbeta primers and 13 Jbeta primers. The assay was immunoSEQ multiplex PCR, and TCRdb's table has in-frame clones only and misses some. The sample carries fewer than 150,000 clones, approximately 80% recorded once. This TCR was sampled from a male donor in good health and CMV-seronegative. The sample taken for sequencing was PBMCs. The rearrangement uses TRBV25-1 and TRBJ1-1; D remains unclear. The CDR3 sequence is CASISGLEAFF. In DNA form, the CDR3 reads TGTGCCAGCATTAGTGGTCTTGAAGCTTTCTTT.